A single sample is the source of the 24 T cell receptor beta chains below, sequenced in a study of cytomegalovirus exposure and HLA in healthy donors. PCR primers comprised 60 Vbeta and 13 Jbeta primers. TCRdb's table, derived via immunoSEQ multiplex PCR, lists solely in-frame clones and lacks some. The top ten hold over 3.5% of the sample, which has fewer than 250,000 clones, approximately 82% seen once. Sample: PBMCs. The origin of the receptors is a male donor in good health and CMV-seronegative.

This chain uses TRBV11-2 with TRBJ2-7; D not certain. V shed 5 bases and J shed 0 bases, with 14 bases lying between them. CDR1 and CDR2 (germline): SGHAT, FQNNGV. The CDR3 runs to 15 residues. The CDR3 here is CASSVGGSTSYEQYF. The CDR3 coding sequence is TGTGCCAGCAGCGTTGGCGGCTCCACCTCCTACGAGCAGTACTTC. The full variable domain, rest sourced from reference TRBV11-2 and TRBJ2-7, is EAGVAQSPRYKIIEKRQSVAFWCNPISGHATLYWYQQILGQGPKLLIQFQNNGVVDDSQLPKDRFSAERLKGVDSTLKIQPAKLEDSAVYLCASSVGGSTSYEQYFGPGTRLTVT.

V usage is TRBV4-1 and J usage is TRBJ2-1; 7 bases align to TRBD2. CDR3 size: 16 residues. Germline V gene sequence: CDR1 MGHRA, CDR2 YSYEKL. Unmatched junction bases numbered 5, after V lost 1 base and J lost 2 bases. Written as DNA, the CDR3 is TGCGCCAGCAGCCAAGTTGGGGGAGGGCCCTACAATGAGCAGTTCTTC. Protein: CASSQVGGGPYNEQFF.

The V call is TRBV6-5, the J call TRBJ2-7, with TRBD1 as a possible D gene (6 bases). This CDR3 region has 13 residues. From germline, CDR1 is MNHEY and CDR2 SVGAGI. Deletions cut 2 bases from V and 4 bases from J, with 9 bases between. The DNA of the CDR3 is TGTGCCAGCAGTTACGGGGGCTGGTACGAGCAGTACTTC. It codes for CASSYGGWYEQYF.

This chain connects TRBV19 to TRBJ2-7; TRBD2 matches at 9 bases. V lost 4 bases to trimming and J lost 3 bases; unmatched junction nucleotides: 10. The V gene's germline CDR1 is LNHDA and CDR2 SQIVND (reference sequence). The CDR3 runs to 16 residues. The CDR3 spells CASSRFLRLAVYEQYF. The CDR3 coding sequence is TGTGCCAGTAGTAGATTTTTGAGACTAGCGGTCTACGAGCAGTACTTC.

The V and J genes are TRBV5-6 and TRBJ2-6; D remains unclear. The V gene's germline CDR1 is SGHDT and CDR2 YYEEEE. This CDR3 spans 14 amino acids. The ends were cut back, 4 bases at V and 4 bases at J, with 9 bases in the middle. The CDR3 nucleotides are TGTGCCAGCAGCCTCTACTCGGGGGCCAACGTCCTGACTTTC. It codes for CASSLYSGANVLTF.

The V call is TRBV6-5, the J call TRBJ2-1; TRBD1 matches 8 bases. The CDR3 runs 14 residues. In germline, CDR1 is MNHEY, CDR2 SVGAGI. Trimming cost V 2 bases and J 7 bases; bases outside gene matches: 4. Here the CDR3 DNA reads TGTGCCAGCAGTTACCTCGGACAGGGAAATGAGCAGTTCTTC. Protein sequence: CASSYLGQGNEQFF.

The rearrangement links TRBV7-3 to TRBJ1-1; D is possibly TRBD1 (5 bases). CDR1 SGHTA and CDR2 FQGTGA come from the germline V gene. The V and J ends lost 7 bases and 5 bases respectively, with 17 bases between them. This CDR3 is built from 14 residues. CDR3 coding DNA: TGTGCCAGCACCTCCTTGGCAGGGTCGACTGAAGCTTTCTTT. This codes for CASTSLAGSTEAFF.

The gene calls are TRBV7-9 and TRBJ2-6, with a possible D match to TRBD1 (5 bases). CDR3 size: 19 residues. Trimming cost V 3 bases and J 4 bases, with 22 bases left between them. Germline CDR1 is SEHNR and CDR2 is FQNEAQ (reference sequence). In nucleotides, the CDR3 is TGTGCCAGCAGCTTGAGCAGGGCCCTATCCGCGAGGGGGGCCAACGTCCTGACTTTC. Translation: CASSLSRALSARGANVLTF.

The rearrangement uses TRBV29-1 and TRBJ2-2; TRBD1 might be the D (6 bases). Trimming cost V 4 bases and J 3 bases, with 9 bases left between them. This CDR3 contains 13 residues. Germline V gives CDR1 SQVTM, CDR2 ANQGSEA. The CDR3 region is CSVVKGDTGELFF. Written as DNA, the CDR3 is TGCAGCGTTGTGAAGGGGGACACCGGGGAGCTGTTTTTT.

The rearrangement uses TRBV6-5 and TRBJ2-7, with 7 bases identical to TRBD1. V was clipped by 0 bases and J by 2 bases; unmatched bases: 4. Per the germline V gene, CDR1 is MNHEY and CDR2 is SVGAGI. The CDR3 runs 15 residues. CDR3 sequence (DNA): TGTGCCAGCAGTTACTCCGGGACAGACCCCTACGAGCAGTACTTC. Its translation: CASSYSGTDPYEQYF.

The V call is TRBV4-1, the J call TRBJ1-2; TRBD1 matches at 7 bases. The V gene's germline CDR1 is MGHRA and CDR2 YSYEKL. Germline trimming cut 0 bases from V and 0 bases from J; bases unmatched to any gene: 1. This CDR3 has 15 residues. The CDR3 bases are TGCGCCAGCAGCCAAGATGGACAGGCTAACTATGGCTACACCTTC. As protein: CASSQDGQANYGYTF.

The CDR3 bases are TGTGCCAGTAGTCATGGCGGGGGCGAGCAGTTCTTC. It codes for CASSHGGGEQFF. V is TRBV19 and J is TRBJ2-1; tentatively, D is TRBD2 (7 bases). Trimming removed 5 bases at V and 10 bases at J, with 12 bases between. Germline CDR1 reads LNHDA; CDR2 reads SQIVND (reference sequence). This CDR3 comprises 12 residues.

The chain uses TRBV18 and TRBJ1-1; 10 bases match TRBD1. Germline assignment: CDR1 KGHSH and CDR2 LQKENI. Unmatched junction bases numbered 8, after V lost 3 bases and J lost 4 bases. The CDR3 covers 16 residues. This chain's CDR3 is CASSPATGGLGTEAFF. DNA of the CDR3: TGTGCCAGCTCACCGGCGACAGGGGGCTTAGGCACTGAAGCTTTCTTT. Filled out from reference TRBV18 and TRBJ1-1, the complete variable domain reads NAGVMQNPRHLVRRRGQEARLRCSPMKGHSHVYWYRQLPEEGLKFMVYLQKENIIDESGMPKERFSAEFPKEGPSILRIQQVVRGDSAAYFCASSPATGGLGTEAFFGQGTRLTVV.

The chain employs TRBV5-4 and TRBJ2-5; unclear D gene. The CDR3 length is 13 residues. The germline CDR1 and CDR2 sequences are SGHNT and YYREEE (reference sequence). V lost 0 bases, J lost 2 bases, and 5 bases lay in between. The CDR3 region has the DNA TGTGCCAGCAGCTTGGCTACTCAAGAGACCCAGTACTTC. Translation: CASSLATQETQYF. Using reference TRBV5-4 and TRBJ2-5 for the parts outside the CDR3, the full variable domain is ETGVTQSPTHLIKTRGQQVTLRCSSQSGHNTVSWYQQALGQGPQFIFQYYREEENGRGNFPPRFSGLQFPNYSSELNVNALELDDSALYLCASSLATQETQYFGPGTRLLVL.

This chain uses TRBV5-1 with TRBJ2-2, with TRBD2 matching over 7 bases. V was clipped by 3 bases and J by 0 bases; unmatched bases: 5. Germline-derived CDR1 and CDR2 are SGHRS and YFSETQ. The CDR3 runs to 16 residues. CDR3 residues: CASSYGGGPNTGELFF. The CDR3 region has the DNA TGCGCCAGCAGCTATGGGGGGGGACCGAACACCGGGGAGCTGTTTTTT. Supplemented by reference TRBV5-1 and TRBJ2-2, the full variable domain reads KAGVTQTPRYLIKTRGQQVTLSCSPISGHRSVSWYQQTPGQGLQFLFEYFSETQRNKGNFPGRFSGRQFSNSRSEMNVSTLELGDSALYLCASSYGGGPNTGELFFGEGSRLTVL.

This chain's CDR3 is CASSPEAGNWQFF. The CDR3 DNA sequence: TGTGCCAGCAGCCCCGAGGCCGGGAACTGGCAGTTCTTC. This rearrangement joins TRBV7-2 to TRBJ2-1; perhaps TRBD2 as D (5 bases). This CDR3 has 13 residues. The germline V and J ends were trimmed by 5 bases and 12 bases, with 17 bases remaining between them. Germline CDR1 reads SGHTA; CDR2 reads FQGNSA.

As DNA, the CDR3 is TGTGCCAGCAGCGCCGGACAGAAAACCCGCACAGATACGCAGTATTTT. Translation gives CASSAGQKTRTDTQYF. V is TRBV5-8 and J is TRBJ2-3, with D maybe TRBD1 (6 bases). V shed 4 bases and J shed 1 base, with 16 bases lying between them. The germline V gene encodes CDR1 SGHTS and CDR2 YDEGEE. This CDR3 is 16 amino acids long.

This clone appeared once. The V and J genes are TRBV5-1 and TRBJ2-2; TRBD2 aligns across 14 bases. Trimming at V came to 4 bases and at J to 3 bases, leaving 5 bases not matched to a gene. This CDR3 has 17 amino acids. The germline gives CDR1 SGHRS, CDR2 YFSETQ. CDR3 nucleotides: TGCGCCAGCAGCCCTGGGACTAGCGGGAGATACACCGGGGAGCTGTTTTTT. Its protein product is CASSPGTSGRYTGELFF.

The chain carries TRBV28 and TRBJ2-1; TRBD2 matches at 9 bases. V shed 8 bases, J shed 1 base, and the junction held 6 bases outside the gene matches. The germline CDR1 and CDR2 sequences are MDHEN and SYDVKM. This CDR3 has 15 residues. CDR3 in amino acids: CASYASGKSYNEQFF. The CDR3 DNA sequence: TGTGCCAGCTATGCTAGCGGGAAATCCTACAATGAGCAGTTCTTC.

This chain uses TRBV14 with TRBJ1-2; 7 nucleotides align to TRBD1. Trimming removed 3 bases from V and 4 bases from J; junction bases left unmatched: 5. This CDR3 comprises 14 residues. Germline V CDR1 and CDR2: SGHDN, FVKESK. For the CDR3, the DNA is TGTGCCAGCAGCCACATTACAGGGGCCTATGGCTACACCTTC. It specifies CASSHITGAYGYTF.

The gene calls are TRBV11-2 and TRBJ2-7; D remains unclear. With 5 bases removed from V and 4 bases from J, the gap between germline ends came to 15 bases. CDR3 size: 14 residues. Germline lookup yields CDR1 SGHAT and CDR2 FQNNGV. The CDR3: CASSPQPLEYEQYF. The CDR3, as DNA: TGTGCCAGCAGCCCTCAGCCCCTAGAGTACGAGCAGTACTTC.

Written as DNA, the CDR3 is TGTGCCAGCACCCGGGACAGGGAAGAGACCCAGTACTTC. As protein: CASTRDREETQYF. The rearrangement uses TRBV9 and TRBJ2-5, with 9 bases fitting TRBD1. Losses at the gene ends were 6 bases for V and 3 bases for J; bases not matched to a gene: 3. Germline assignment: CDR1 SGDLS and CDR2 YYNGEE. The CDR3 runs to 13 residues.

This chain connects TRBV7-3 to TRBJ1-2, with a weak D call TRBD1 (6 bases). CDR1 is SGHTA and CDR2 is FQGTGA in the germline V gene. Trimming shortened V by 8 bases and J by 2 bases, and 12 bases separated the two germline ends. CDR3 size: 13 residues. In DNA form, the CDR3 reads TGTGCCAGCTCGACAGGTGGCAACTATGGCTACACCTTC. It is translated as CASSTGGNYGYTF.

This clone was detected once. The J gene is TRBJ1-1, the V gene TRBV2; D is possibly TRBD1 (5 bases). Germline-derived CDR1 and CDR2 are SNHLY and FYNNEI. V lost 6 bases, J lost 7 bases, and 9 bases lay in between. This CDR3 spans 11 amino acids. The DNA of the CDR3 is TGTGCCAGCAGGGGGCAGGTTGAAGCTTTCTTT. This codes for CASRGQVEAFF.